The clone carrying this TCR beta chain appeared many times. Antigen unknown. J lost 1 base, V lost 4 bases, and 4 bases had no gene match. Germline V gene lookup returns CDR1 GTSNPN and CDR2 SVGIG (reference sequence). The CDR3 is made up of 16 amino acids. Healthy Caucasian individuals made up all the donors. These data come from a study of identical twins. General study points: The study drew conclusions from cross-sectional statistical analysis, not from following the same donors.

A single record per CDR3 protein comes from TCRdb applying MiXCR to the 5' RACE reads. The sample has about 290,000 distinct CDR3 sequences; less than 9.5% are singletons. The sample was also reused in another study, on yellow fever vaccine responses in identical twins. That study reports: Twins' vaccine T cell responses were reported to seem partly convergent and partly personalized.

Sequenced: CD8+ T cells sorted from blood. This rearrangement joins TRBV30 to TRBJ2-6; 10 bases line up with TRBD1. The source of this sequence is a woman aged 18-35 years in good health. CDR3 amino acids: CAWNRDRGSGANVLTF. CDR3 nucleotides: TGTGCCTGGAACCGGGACAGGGGATCTGGGGCCAACGTCCTGACTTTC. The complete variable domain, with remaining parts taken from reference TRBV30 and TRBJ2-6, reads SQTIHQWPATLVQPVGSPLSLECTVEGTSNPNLYWYRQAAGRGLQLLFYSVGIGQISSEVPQNLSASRPQDRQFILSSKKLLLSDSGFYLCAWNRDRGSGANVLTFGAGSRLTVL.